This is a list of T cell receptor beta chains from one sample in a study of Graves' ophthalmopathy and Graves' hyperthyroidism. TCRdb passed the multiplex PCR reads through MiXCR, listing each CDR3 protein once. The repertoire holds under 350,000 distinct CDR3 sequences, with 15% to 20% as singletons. Sequenced input: peripheral blood. The receptor source for this set is an adult man with Graves' ophthalmopathy. CDR3s include the opening cysteine and the closing phenylalanine or tryptophan. For some rows the clone size is stated as once, few or many, or as a class when expanded; others skip it.

abundance,v_gene,CDR3aa
many,TRBV28,CASRRDRDWSEPQHF
many,TRBV12-3/TRBV12-4,CASSINSNQPQHF
many,TRBV20-1,CSAATGGDSPLHF
many,TRBV12-3/TRBV12-4,CASSPMGVETQYF
many,TRBV6-1,CASSVGSLYEQYF
NA,TRBV7-9,CASSPRDSGYYEQYF
NA,TRBV27,CASSRAGINYGYTF
few,TRBV18,CASSPGGGFKDEQYF
many,TRBV19,CASSTTGQGAHEQYF
once,TRBV6-5,CASSSTGNEQYF
many,TRBV27,CASSPSAGDLGNTEAFF
many,TRBV11-2,CASSPVDGRTSGGSYEQYF
NA,TRBV28,CASSYRTNGRGYTF
few,TRBV12-3/TRBV12-4,CASGNIIGLQPFYGCTF
many,TRBV29-1,CSAWGGQGDTEAFF
many,TRBV6-5,CASSSLDSTYEQYF
NA,TRBV28,CASSLLSGVGETQYF
many,TRBV11-2,CASSLGFAGANGYTF
many,TRBV6-2/TRBV6-3,CASSVQGFIQGYTF
many,TRBV29-1,CSVSPGSGVSETQYF
many,TRBV6-4,CASRRRQATQEDTEAFF
many,TRBV6-5,CASSYSLLSYEQYF
NA,TRBV12-3/TRBV12-4,CASSLGVGANVLTF
NA,TRBV11-1,CASSPGEPSNYGYTF
many,TRBV4-1,CASSQDNEVFHTEAFF
NA,TRBV20-1,CSARGQGRFTEAFF
many,TRBV7-2,CASSTRDGLNTEAFF
many,TRBV2,CASSEVGQGTIGGYTF
many,TRBV7-9,CASSLFQGGSTEAFF
NA,TRBV24-1,CATSDSGRVETQYF
many,TRBV30,CAWSVLDPRETGELFF
many,TRBV7-2,CASSPNLGNQPQHF
many,TRBV6-5,CASSYAGNQPQHF
few,TRBV11-1,CASSPRGRNGELFF
few,TRBV30,CAWRLQGYLTRGELFF
many,TRBV7-6,CASSGGTGEGYTF
many,TRBV11-2,CASSLGVAGGSEQYF
many,TRBV29-1,CSVGTANTGELFF
NA,TRBV6-1,CASSEALSNMNTEAFF
many,TRBV6-2/TRBV6-3,CASSRVTEAFF
many,TRBV20-1,CSAREGGTGGYEQYF
many,TRBV12-3/TRBV12-4,CASSLDRASYEQYF
NA,TRBV28,CASTGLTGELFF
NA,TRBV6-5,CASSYGTGANQPQHF
many,TRBV19,CASQRAGANQPQHF